Described below is a single T cell receptor beta chain sequence and its context. The antigen is not known. The sample originates from a study of CD8+CD57+ T cells in acquired aplastic anemia. Overall study context: The average for DNA from sorted CD4+ and CD8+ cells was approximately 3.2 ug.

Study-wide results and limits: Controls did not differ significantly from patients in CD8+ Simpson's diversity. Found in both controls and patients were twenty-nine CD8+ CDR3 sequences.

TCR beta VDJ and CDR3 were profiled, and genomic DNA was the template. TCRdb called the reads again in MiXCR, with one record for every CDR3 protein. Of 100,000 to 150,000 distinct CDR3 sequences in the sample, more than 40% were seen once. CDR1 is SQVTM and CDR2 is ANQGSEA in the germline V gene. The CDR3 consists of 15 residues. The V and J ends lost 3 bases and 5 bases respectively, with 19 bases between them. The chain employs TRBV29-1 and TRBJ1-1; D is ambiguous. Material for sequencing was sorted CD4+, CD8+, or CD8+CD57+ T cells (not recorded which) from PBMCs. The TCR originated in a human donor in good health, serving as a control. The DNA of the CDR3 is TGCAGCGTTGATCGATTACGGGAAGGTTGGACTGAAGCTTTCTTT. Residues: CSVDRLREGWTEAFF.